This T cell receptor (beta chain) stems from a study of cytomegalovirus exposure and HLA in healthy donors. Overall study results and limits: Cytomegalovirus-associated status was assigned to 150 or so TCR beta chains. In an earlier analysis, most TCR beta V segments were productive about 87% or about 30% of the time.

This clone was counted a few times. Its antigen is unidentified. V was pared by 0 bases and J by 8 bases, with 9 bases of the junction left unmatched. The germline gives CDR1 SGHNT, CDR2 YYREEE (reference sequence). The CDR3 loop spans 16 amino acids. In the PCR, 60 Vbeta and 13 Jbeta primers were used. Here immunoSEQ multiplex PCR was the method, and the copy in TCRdb shows in-frame clones only, minus some. This sample has about 140,000 clones, with around 10% found just once. The genes are TRBV5-4 and TRBJ2-3, with 10 bases aligning to TRBD2. Sample: PBMCs. This TCR derives from a woman aged 40 to 49 in good health and CMV-seropositive. The CDR3 sequence is CASSLASSGGLGTQYF. In DNA form, the CDR3 reads TGTGCCAGCAGCTTGGCGTCTAGCGGGGGCCTGGGTACGCAGTATTTT. The variable domain in full, completed from reference TRBV5-4 and TRBJ2-3, reads ETGVTQSPTHLIKTRGQQVTLRCSSQSGHNTVSWYQQALGQGPQFIFQYYREEENGRGNFPPRFSGLQFPNYSSELNVNALELDDSALYLCASSLASSGGLGTQYFGPGTRLTVL.